These 6 T cell receptor beta chains originate from one sample sequenced in a study of T cells after yellow fever vaccination. TCRdb independently ran MiXCR on the 5' RACE reads; one entry per CDR3 protein. The sample has 110,000 or so distinct CDR3 sequences; 6.5% to 9% are singletons. This specimen consisted of CD4+ T cells sorted from PBMCs, obtained more than 35 days after the first yellow fever vaccination. The receptors come from a man aged 18-30 years who received the YFV17D yellow fever vaccine.

This clonotype has at least ten counts. V gene TRBV20-1 combines with J gene TRBJ2-7, with D unresolved. The germline V gene encodes CDR1 DFQATT and CDR2 SNEGSKA (reference sequence). This CDR3 has 14 amino acids. The CDR3 DNA follows: TGCAGCCCATTGGCCCGCAGCGCGGCGGACGAGCAGTACTTC. This codes for CSPLARSAADEQYF.

This clonotype has ten or more counts. The chain is built from TRBV5-1 and TRBJ2-5; D might be TRBD1 (5 bases). The CDR3 is 13 amino acids. Germline loops: CDR1 SGHRS, CDR2 YFSETQ. V gave up 2 bases and J gave up 4 bases, with 9 bases separating them. The CDR3 here is CASSFRVGETQYF. CDR3 bases: TGCGCCAGCAGCTTCAGGGTAGGAGAGACCCAGTACTTC.

Of note for this clonotype: A much larger clonotype is one base distant, so this may be a read error. The gene calls are TRBV10-3 and TRBJ2-5; possibly TRBD1 for D (5 bases). This CDR3 is built from 14 residues. V lost 3 bases to trimming and J lost 5 bases, with 13 bases between them. Germline assignment: CDR1 ENHRY and CDR2 SYGVKD. CDR3: CAISEQVAAETQYF. The CDR3 nucleotides read TGTGCCATCAGTGAACAGGTGGCGGCGGAGACCCAGTACTTC.

This clonotype was seen at least ten times. The V call is TRBV5-8, the J call TRBJ1-4, with a weak D call TRBD1 (6 bases). Germline V gene sequence: CDR1 SGHTS, CDR2 YDEGEE. V was clipped by 7 bases and J by 4 bases, with 17 bases between them. CDR3 length: 15 residues. The CDR3 region is CASQPGGPINEKLFF. CDR3 in DNA: TGTGCCAGCCAACCGGGGGGGCCGATTAATGAAAAACTGTTTTTT. The full variable domain, completed using reference TRBV5-8 and TRBJ1-4, is EAGVTQSPTHLIKTRGQQATLRCSPISGHTSVYWYQQALGLGLQFLLWYDEGEERNRGNFPPRFSGRQFPNYSSELNVNALELEDSALYLCASQPGGPINEKLFFGSGTQLSVL.

This clonotype was counted at least ten times. The chain carries TRBV3-1 and TRBJ1-3, with D perhaps TRBD1 (5 bases). Germline loops: CDR1 LGHDT, CDR2 YNNKEL (reference sequence). The V end was cut by 4 bases, the J end by 3 bases, with 10 bases between. CDR3 length equals 14 residues. As DNA, the CDR3 is TGTGCCAGCAGCCCGGCAGGGAGTGGAAACACCATATATTTT. Protein product: CASSPAGSGNTIYF.

This clonotype was seen at least ten times. Relative to the germline gene, one junction end is altered; a read error may explain this. The J gene is TRBJ2-1, the V gene TRBV6-1; D is perhaps TRBD1 or TRBD2 (5 bases each). Looked up from germline, CDR1 is MNHNS and CDR2 is SASEGT. This CDR3 comprises 15 residues. Written as DNA, the CDR3 is TGTGCCAGCAGTGGGGGGACGGGTTCCTGCAATGAGCAGTTCTTC. This sequence encodes CASSGGTGSCNEQFF.